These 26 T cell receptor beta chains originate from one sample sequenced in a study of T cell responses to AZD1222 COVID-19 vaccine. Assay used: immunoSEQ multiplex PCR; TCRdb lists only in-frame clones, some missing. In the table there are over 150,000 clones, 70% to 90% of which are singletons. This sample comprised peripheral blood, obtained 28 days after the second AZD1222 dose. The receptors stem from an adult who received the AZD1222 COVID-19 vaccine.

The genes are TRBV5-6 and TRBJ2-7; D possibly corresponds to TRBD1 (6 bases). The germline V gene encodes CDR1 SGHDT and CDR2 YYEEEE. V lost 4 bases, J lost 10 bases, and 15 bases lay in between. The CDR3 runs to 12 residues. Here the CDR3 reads CASSPGQGRQYF. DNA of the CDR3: TGTGCCAGCAGCCCAGGCCAGGGGAGACAGTACTTC.

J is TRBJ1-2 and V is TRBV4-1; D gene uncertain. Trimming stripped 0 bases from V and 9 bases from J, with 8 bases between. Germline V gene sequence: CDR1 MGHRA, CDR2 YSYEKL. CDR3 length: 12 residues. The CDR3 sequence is CASSQDGVSYTF. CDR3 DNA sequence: TGCGCCAGCAGCCAAGATGGAGTCAGCTACACCTTC.

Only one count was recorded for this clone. The CDR3 DNA sequence: TGTGCCAGCAGCTTGGGTTTCGAGCCGAAGAAGTGGACCCAGTACTTC. Translating gives CASSLGFEPKKWTQYF. V is TRBV5-6 and J is TRBJ2-5, with no clear D. Trimming took 0 bases from V and 7 from J, leaving 19 bases between them. CDR3 length: 16 amino acids. The germline V gene has CDR1 SGHDT and CDR2 YYEEEE.

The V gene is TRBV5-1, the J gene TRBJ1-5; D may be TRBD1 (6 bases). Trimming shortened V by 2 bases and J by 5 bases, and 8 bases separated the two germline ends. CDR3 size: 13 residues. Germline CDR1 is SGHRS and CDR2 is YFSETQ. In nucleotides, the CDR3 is TGCGCCAGCAGCTTAAACAGGGATCAGCCCCAGCATTTT. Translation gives CASSLNRDQPQHF.

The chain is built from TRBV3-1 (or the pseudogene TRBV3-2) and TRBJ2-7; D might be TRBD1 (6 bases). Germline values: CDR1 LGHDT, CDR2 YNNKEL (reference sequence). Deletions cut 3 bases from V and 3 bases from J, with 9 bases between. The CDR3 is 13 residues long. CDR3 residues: CASSHLQGYEQYF. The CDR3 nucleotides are TGTGCCAGCAGCCACTTACAGGGCTACGAGCAGTACTTC.

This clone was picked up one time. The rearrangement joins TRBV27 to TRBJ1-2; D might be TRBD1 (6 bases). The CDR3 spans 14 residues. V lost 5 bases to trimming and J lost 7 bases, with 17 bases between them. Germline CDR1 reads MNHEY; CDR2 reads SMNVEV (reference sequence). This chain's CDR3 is CASSPQTGDLGYTF. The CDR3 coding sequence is TGTGCCAGCAGTCCCCAGACAGGCGACCTTGGCTACACCTTC.

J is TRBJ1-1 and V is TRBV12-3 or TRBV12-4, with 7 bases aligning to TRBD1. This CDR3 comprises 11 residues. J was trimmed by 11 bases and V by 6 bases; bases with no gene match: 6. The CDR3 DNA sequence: TGTGCCAGCAGCCCGGGACAGAGGGCTTTCTTT. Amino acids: CASSPGQRAFF.

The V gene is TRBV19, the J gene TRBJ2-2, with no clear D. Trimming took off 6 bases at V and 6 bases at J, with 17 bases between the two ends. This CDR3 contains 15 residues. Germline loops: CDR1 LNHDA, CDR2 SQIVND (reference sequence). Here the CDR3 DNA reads TGTGCCAGTAGCACCCTCTTCGTTGTGGCCGGGGAGCTGTTTTTT. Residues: CASSTLFVVAGELFF.

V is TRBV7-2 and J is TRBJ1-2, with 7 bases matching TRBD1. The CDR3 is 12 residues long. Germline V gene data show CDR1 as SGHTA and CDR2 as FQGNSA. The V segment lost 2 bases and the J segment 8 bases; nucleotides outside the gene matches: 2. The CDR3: CASSLMTGGYTF. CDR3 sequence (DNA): TGTGCCAGCAGCTTAATGACAGGGGGCTACACCTTC.

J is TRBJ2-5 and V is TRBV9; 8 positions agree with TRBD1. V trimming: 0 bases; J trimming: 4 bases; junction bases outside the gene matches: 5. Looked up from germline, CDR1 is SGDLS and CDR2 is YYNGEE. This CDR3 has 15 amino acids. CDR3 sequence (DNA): TGTGCCAGCAGCGTAGGGACAGGGTGGGGAGAGACCCAGTACTTC. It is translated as CASSVGTGWGETQYF.

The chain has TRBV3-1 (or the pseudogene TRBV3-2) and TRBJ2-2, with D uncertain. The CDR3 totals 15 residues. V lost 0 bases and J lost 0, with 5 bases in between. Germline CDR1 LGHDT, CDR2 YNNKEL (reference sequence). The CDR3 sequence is CASSQDRANTGELFF. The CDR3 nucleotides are TGTGCCAGCAGCCAAGACAGAGCGAACACCGGGGAGCTGTTTTTT.

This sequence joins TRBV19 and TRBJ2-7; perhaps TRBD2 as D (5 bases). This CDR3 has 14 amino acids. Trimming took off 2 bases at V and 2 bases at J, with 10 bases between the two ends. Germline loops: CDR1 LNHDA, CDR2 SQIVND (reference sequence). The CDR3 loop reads CASSISRGTYEQYF. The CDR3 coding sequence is TGTGCCAGTAGTATATCTCGGGGTACCTACGAGCAGTACTTC.

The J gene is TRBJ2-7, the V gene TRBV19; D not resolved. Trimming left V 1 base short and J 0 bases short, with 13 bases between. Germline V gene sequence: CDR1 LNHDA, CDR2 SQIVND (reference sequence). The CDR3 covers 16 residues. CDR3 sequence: CASSIGGSSSSYEQYF. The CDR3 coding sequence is TGTGCCAGTAGTATAGGAGGCTCCAGTAGCTCCTACGAGCAGTACTTC. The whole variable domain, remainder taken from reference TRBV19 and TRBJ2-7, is DGGITQSPKYLFRKEGQNVTLSCEQNLNHDAMYWYRQDPGQGLRLIYYSQIVNDFQKGDIAEGYSVSREKKESFPLTVTSAQKNPTAFYLCASSIGGSSSSYEQYFGPGTRLTVT.

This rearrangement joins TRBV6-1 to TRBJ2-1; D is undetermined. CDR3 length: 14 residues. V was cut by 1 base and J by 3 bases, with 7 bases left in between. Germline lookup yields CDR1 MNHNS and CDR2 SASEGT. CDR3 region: CASSEGLDYNEQFF. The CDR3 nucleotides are TGTGCCAGCAGTGAAGGGCTAGACTACAATGAGCAGTTCTTC.

The CDR3 protein is CASSWRARDRGQFF. The CDR3 nucleotides are TGCGCCAGCAGCTGGCGGGCCCGGGACAGGGGGCAGTTCTTC. The chain uses TRBV4-1 and TRBJ2-1; 10 nucleotides line up with TRBD1. The CDR3 has 14 amino acids. With 5 bases clipped from V and 12 bases from J, the junction kept 10 bases outside the gene matches. Germline values: CDR1 MGHRA, CDR2 YSYEKL.

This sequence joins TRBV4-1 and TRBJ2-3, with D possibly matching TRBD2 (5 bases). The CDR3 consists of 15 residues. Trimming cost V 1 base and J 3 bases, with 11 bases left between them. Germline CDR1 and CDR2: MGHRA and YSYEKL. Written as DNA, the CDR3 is TGCGCCAGCAGCCAAGGGACTGGACTGACAGATACGCAGTATTTT. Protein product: CASSQGTGLTDTQYF.

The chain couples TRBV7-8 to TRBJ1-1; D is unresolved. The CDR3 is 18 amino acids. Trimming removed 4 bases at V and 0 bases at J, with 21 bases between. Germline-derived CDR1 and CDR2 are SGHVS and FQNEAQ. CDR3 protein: CASSSPPSLAHMNTEAFF. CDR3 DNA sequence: TGTGCCAGCAGCTCACCCCCTAGCCTGGCCCACATGAACACTGAAGCTTTCTTT. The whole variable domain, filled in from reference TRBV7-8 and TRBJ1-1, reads GAGVSQSPRYKVAKRGQDVALRCDPISGHVSLFWYQQALGQGPEFLTYFQNEAQLDKSGLPSDRFFAERPEGSVSTLKIQRTQQEDSAVYLCASSSPPSLAHMNTEAFFGQGTRLTVV.

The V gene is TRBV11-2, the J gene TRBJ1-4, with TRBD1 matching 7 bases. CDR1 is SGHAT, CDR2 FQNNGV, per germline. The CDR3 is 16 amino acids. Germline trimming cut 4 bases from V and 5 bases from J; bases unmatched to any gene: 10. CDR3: CASSSHPGTENEKLFF. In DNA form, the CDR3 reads TGTGCCAGCAGCTCGCATCCCGGGACAGAAAATGAAAAACTGTTTTTT.

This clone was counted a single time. As DNA, the CDR3 is TGTGCCATCACATGGGACTTAGACAATGAGCAGTTCTTC. Amino acids: CAITWDLDNEQFF. The V and J genes are TRBV10-3 and TRBJ2-1; perhaps TRBD2 as D (6 bases). Germline CDR1 is ENHRY and CDR2 is SYGVKD. The CDR3 consists of 13 residues. The germline V and J ends were trimmed by 7 bases and 5 bases, with 12 bases remaining between them.

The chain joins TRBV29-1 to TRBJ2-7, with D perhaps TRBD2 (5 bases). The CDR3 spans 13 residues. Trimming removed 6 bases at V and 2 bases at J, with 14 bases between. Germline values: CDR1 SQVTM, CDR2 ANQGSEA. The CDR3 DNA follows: TGCAGCGTCAGCGGCAAAATGACCTACGAGCAGTACTTC. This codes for CSVSGKMTYEQYF.

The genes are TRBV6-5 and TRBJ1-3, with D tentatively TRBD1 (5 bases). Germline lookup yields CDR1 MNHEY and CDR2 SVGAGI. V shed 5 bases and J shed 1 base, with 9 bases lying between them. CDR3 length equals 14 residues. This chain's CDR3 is CASSPDRSGNTIYF. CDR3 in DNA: TGTGCCAGCAGTCCTGACAGATCTGGAAACACCATATATTTT.

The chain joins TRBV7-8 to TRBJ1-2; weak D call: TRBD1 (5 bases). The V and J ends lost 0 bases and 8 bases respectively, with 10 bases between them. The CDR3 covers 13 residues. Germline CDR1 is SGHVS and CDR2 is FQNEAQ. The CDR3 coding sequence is TGTGCCAGCAGCTTAGCCGGGGCGGGAGGCTACACCTTC. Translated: CASSLAGAGGYTF.

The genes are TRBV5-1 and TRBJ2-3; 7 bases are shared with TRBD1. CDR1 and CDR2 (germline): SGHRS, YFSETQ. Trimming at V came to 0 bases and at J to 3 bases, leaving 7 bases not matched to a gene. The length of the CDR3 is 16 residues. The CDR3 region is CASSLDPGGATDTQYF. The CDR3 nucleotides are TGCGCCAGCAGCTTGGACCCAGGGGGAGCGACAGATACGCAGTATTTT.

The CDR3 region has the DNA TGTGCCAGCAGCTTAATCCAGGGGCGCAATCAGCCCCAGCATTTT. Translated: CASSLIQGRNQPQHF. This sequence joins TRBV7-8 and TRBJ1-5; D may be TRBD1 (6 bases). The CDR3 totals 15 residues. Germline V gene data show CDR1 as SGHVS and CDR2 as FQNEAQ. The germline V and J ends were trimmed by 2 bases and 2 bases, with 10 bases remaining between them.

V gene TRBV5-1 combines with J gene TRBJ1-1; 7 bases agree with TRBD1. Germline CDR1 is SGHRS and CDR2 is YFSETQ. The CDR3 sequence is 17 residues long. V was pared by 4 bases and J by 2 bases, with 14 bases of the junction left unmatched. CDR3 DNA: TGCGCCAGCAGCAAGCAAACAGGGGAAGGGATTAACACTGAAGCTTTCTTT. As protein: CASSKQTGEGINTEAFF.

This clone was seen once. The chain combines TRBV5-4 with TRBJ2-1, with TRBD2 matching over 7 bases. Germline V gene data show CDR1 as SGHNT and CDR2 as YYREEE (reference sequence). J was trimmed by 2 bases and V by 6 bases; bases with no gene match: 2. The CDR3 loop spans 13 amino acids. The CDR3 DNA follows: TGTGCCAGCATGGGGGGGACCTACAATGAGCAGTTCTTC. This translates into CASMGGTYNEQFF.